These 27 T cell receptor beta chains share one sample of origin, sequenced in a study of cytomegalovirus exposure and HLA in healthy donors. It was with 60 Vbeta and 13 Jbeta primers that the PCR ran. Profiled with immunoSEQ multiplex PCR; TCRdb holds only in-frame clones, not every one. Of roughly 95,000 clones listed, around three quarters are singletons. The sample taken for sequencing was PBMCs. The receptor set was obtained from a man aged 25-45 years in good health and CMV-seropositive.

The rearrangement joins TRBV19 to TRBJ2-2, with TRBD2 matching over 7 bases. This CDR3 spans 16 amino acids. Germline CDR1 reads LNHDA; CDR2 reads SQIVND (reference sequence). V lost 2 bases to trimming and J lost 6 bases; unmatched junction nucleotides: 9. The CDR3 protein is CASSIPRGGYAGELFF. CDR3 coding DNA: TGTGCCAGTAGTATACCACGCGGGGGTTACGCCGGGGAGCTGTTTTTT.

The genes are TRBV4-3 and TRBJ1-2, with TRBD1 matching over 9 bases. Germline-derived CDR1 and CDR2 are LGHNA and YSLEER. The ends lost 1 base at V and 4 bases at J; junction bases unmatched: 10. CDR3 size: 17 residues. The CDR3 sequence: CASSQGAGQGFVYGYTF. CDR3 in DNA: TGCGCCAGCAGCCAAGGAGCCGGACAGGGGTTCGTCTATGGCTACACCTTC.

J is TRBJ2-3 and V is TRBV9, with 8 bases lining up with TRBD1. This CDR3 contains 14 residues. CDR1 and CDR2 (germline): SGDLS, YYNGEE. With V trimmed by 0 bases and J by 7 bases, 4 bases remained unmatched. The CDR3 DNA sequence: TGTGCCAGCAGCGTAGGGCAGGGGGCAAATACGCAGTATTTT. It encodes CASSVGQGANTQYF.

The chain uses TRBV27 and TRBJ1-5; D may be TRBD1 (5 bases). This CDR3 is 14 amino acids long. Germline CDR1 and CDR2: MNHEY and SMNVEV (reference sequence). V lost 7 bases and J 2 bases, leaving 12 bases between the germline ends. The CDR3 sequence: CASMGWGGNQPQHF. The CDR3 DNA is TGTGCCAGCATGGGATGGGGGGGCAATCAGCCCCAGCATTTT.

The V call is TRBV6-1, the J call TRBJ2-7; possible D gene TRBD2, 5 bases. This CDR3 has 12 amino acids. Between the trimmed V and J ends, which lost 8 bases and 5 bases, there was a span of 13 bases. Germline CDR1 is MNHNS and CDR2 is SASEGT. The DNA of the CDR3 is TGTGCCAGCGGGTCGCGGAGGAACGAGCAGTACTTC. The encoded protein is CASGSRRNEQYF.

This clone has just one count. This sequence joins TRBV5-4 and TRBJ2-1; TRBD1 agrees at 9 bases. The CDR3 extends over 15 amino acids. V was pared by 4 bases and J by 9 bases, with 11 bases of the junction left unmatched. Germline V gene data show CDR1 as SGHNT and CDR2 as YYREEE (reference sequence). Here the CDR3 reads CASSLTGGMASEQFF. Written as DNA, the CDR3 is TGTGCCAGCAGCCTCACAGGGGGCATGGCTAGTGAGCAGTTCTTC.

The rearrangement joins TRBV7-9 to TRBJ2-3, with 10 bases lining up with TRBD2. CDR1 and CDR2 (germline): SEHNR, FQNEAQ (reference sequence). This CDR3 is 16 amino acids long. Trimming at V came to 1 base and at J to 3 bases, leaving 4 bases not matched to a gene. This chain's CDR3 is CASSLDLAGGTDTQYF. The CDR3 DNA reads TGTGCCAGCAGCTTAGATTTAGCGGGGGGTACAGATACGCAGTATTTT.

CDR3 bases: TGCAGCGTTGGGACAGGCGGACTAGCGGGAGCAGAGACCCAGTACTTC. It is translated as CSVGTGGLAGAETQYF. The genes are TRBV29-1 and TRBJ2-5, with TRBD2 matching over 13 bases. Germline trimming cut 4 bases from V and 4 bases from J; bases unmatched to any gene: 9. This CDR3 comprises 16 residues. Germline V CDR1 and CDR2: SQVTM, ANQGSEA.

The chain combines TRBV29-1 with TRBJ1-2, with 10 bases that match TRBD1. V lost 3 bases and J lost 0; bases outside the gene matches: 7. The CDR3 spans 16 residues. Germline V lookup: CDR1 SQVTM, CDR2 ANQGSEA. CDR3 in DNA: TGCAGCGTTGACGCGGGACAGGGGACTTCTAACTATGGCTACACCTTC. Translating gives CSVDAGQGTSNYGYTF.

The chain combines TRBV19 with TRBJ1-1; 10 nucleotides match TRBD1. The CDR3 extends over 18 amino acids. CDR1 and CDR2 (germline): LNHDA, SQIVND (reference sequence). The ends lost 4 bases at V and 4 bases at J; junction bases unmatched: 15. CDR3 nucleotide sequence: TGTGCCAGTAGTACCCCGACAGGGGGCGTTATTATGGGCACTGAAGCTTTCTTT. It is translated as CASSTPTGGVIMGTEAFF.

The DNA of the CDR3 is TGTGCCAGCATACAGGGGGCGAAAGATACGCAGTATTTT. Residues: CASIQGAKDTQYF. The chain joins TRBV6-1 to TRBJ2-3; 9 bases align to TRBD1. The ends lost 7 bases at V and 5 bases at J; junction bases unmatched: 4. The CDR3 runs to 13 residues. Germline CDR1 reads MNHNS; CDR2 reads SASEGT.

The chain links TRBV10-3 to TRBJ2-5, with 12 bases identical to TRBD2. Germline trimming cut 0 bases from V and 4 bases from J; bases unmatched to any gene: 9. Germline CDR1 ENHRY, CDR2 SYGVKD. The CDR3 runs 18 residues. CDR3 region: CAISESPSGRAPGETQYF. The CDR3 DNA reads as TGTGCCATCAGTGAGTCGCCTAGCGGGAGGGCCCCTGGAGAGACCCAGTACTTC.

Only a few counts were recorded for this clone. This chain connects TRBV4-1 to TRBJ2-3; 11 nucleotides agree with TRBD2. CDR1 is MGHRA, CDR2 YSYEKL, per germline. This CDR3 is 16 amino acids long. The V and J ends lost 4 bases and 6 bases, in that order; junction bases with no gene match: 9. CDR3 amino acids: CASSPLSGRAPDTQYF. CDR3 DNA sequence: TGCGCCAGCAGCCCCCTTAGCGGGAGGGCCCCGGATACGCAGTATTTT.

The genes are TRBV19 and TRBJ1-2, with D tentatively TRBD1 (6 bases). Per germline, CDR1 LNHDA and CDR2 SQIVND (reference sequence). The CDR3 extends over 16 amino acids. V dropped 5 bases and J dropped 3 bases, with 19 bases sitting between them. This CDR3 reads CASSHIPSTGYYGYTF. Written as DNA, the CDR3 is TGTGCCAGTAGTCATATCCCCTCGACAGGATACTATGGCTACACCTTC.

This chain uses TRBV5-5 with TRBJ1-1, with D perhaps TRBD1 (6 bases). CDR1 is SGHKS, CDR2 YYEKEE, per germline (reference sequence). The V end lost 2 bases, the J end lost 1 base, and 9 bases lay between the germline ends. The CDR3 is 14 residues long. The CDR3 is CASSLYRANTEAFF. Written as DNA, the CDR3 is TGTGCCAGCAGCTTATACAGGGCGAACACTGAAGCTTTCTTT.

In its sample, this clone was seen a few times. The genes are TRBV19 and TRBJ2-7, with TRBD2 matching over 7 bases. With 5 bases clipped from V and 6 bases from J, the junction kept 7 bases outside the gene matches. The CDR3 has 13 amino acids. In germline, CDR1 is LNHDA, CDR2 SQIVND (reference sequence). CDR3 region: CASSASGGSEQYV. The DNA of the CDR3 is TGTGCCAGTAGTGCCTCGGGGGGTTCCGAGCAGTACGTC.

This chain joins TRBV7-2 and TRBJ2-7; TRBD1 matches at 8 bases. CDR3 size: 13 residues. Germline CDR1 reads SGHTA; CDR2 reads FQGNSA. The V gene end was trimmed by 6 bases and the J gene end by 5 bases; junction bases not matched to a gene: 6. Here the CDR3 reads CASSSDRGNEQYF. In DNA form, the CDR3 reads TGTGCCAGCAGTTCCGACAGGGGCAACGAGCAGTACTTC.

This sequence joins TRBV2 and TRBJ2-2; 7 nucleotides align to TRBD2. This CDR3 contains 15 residues. V dropped 7 bases and J dropped 3; count of bases not matched to a gene: 8. Germline CDR1 SNHLY, CDR2 FYNNEI. The DNA for the CDR3 is TGTGCCAGCAAACCGCGGGAGTTGTACACCGGGGAGCTGTTTTTT. This gives the protein CASKPRELYTGELFF.

Here the CDR3 reads CASRGDTIYF. The CDR3 nucleotides read TGTGCCAGCAGGGGAGACACCATATATTTT. This chain joins TRBV6-4 and TRBJ1-3; D gene ambiguous. CDR3 size: 10 residues. CDR1 and CDR2 (germline): MRHNA, SNTAGT. V was shortened by 6 bases and J by 8 bases, with 5 bases between the two germline ends.

The chain is built from TRBV6-5 and TRBJ1-2, with D tentatively TRBD1 (6 bases). V dropped 7 bases and J dropped 4 bases, with 10 bases sitting between them. The germline CDR1 and CDR2 sequences are MNHEY and SVGAGI. CDR3 length: 12 amino acids. CDR3 bases: TGTGCCAGCACACGGACAGCCTATGGCTACACCTTC. It yields the protein CASTRTAYGYTF.

The V and J genes are TRBV4-3 and TRBJ1-4; maybe TRBD1 (5 bases). V lost 0 bases and J 2 bases, leaving 7 bases between the germline ends. The length of the CDR3 is 15 residues. In germline, CDR1 is LGHNA, CDR2 YSLEER. The CDR3 here is CASSQDAGTNEKLFF. CDR3 coding DNA: TGCGCCAGCAGCCAAGACGCAGGGACTAATGAAAAACTGTTTTTT.

V is TRBV29-1 and J is TRBJ2-7; 10 bases agree with TRBD2. The V and J ends lost 5 bases and 2 bases, in that order; junction bases with no gene match: 12. The CDR3 consists of 16 residues. From germline, CDR1 is SQVTM and CDR2 ANQGSEA. CDR3 nucleotides: TGCAGCGTTATCAGGCCAAGGACTAGCGGAGCCTACGAGCAGTACTTC. This translates into CSVIRPRTSGAYEQYF.

The chain uses TRBV20-1 and TRBJ2-5; D ambiguous. The CDR3 extends over 11 amino acids. Germline CDR1 and CDR2: DFQATT and SNEGSKA (reference sequence). Trimming pared 5 bases from V and 5 bases from J, leaving 9 bases between. CDR3 residues: CSAAPGETQYF. CDR3 nucleotide sequence: TGCAGTGCTGCCCCCGGTGAGACCCAGTACTTC.

The chain carries TRBV2 and TRBJ2-5; 8 nucleotides match TRBD1. V shed 6 bases, J shed 7 bases, and the junction held 19 bases outside the gene matches. Germline CDR1 and CDR2: SNHLY and FYNNEI. There are 17 residues in the CDR3. The CDR3 protein is CASSGGQGEGGGGTQYF. CDR3 coding DNA: TGTGCCAGCAGCGGAGGACAGGGCGAGGGTGGGGGAGGGACCCAGTACTTC.

A few counts support this clone. V and J are TRBV4-1 and TRBJ2-3; TRBD2 matches 7 bases. CDR1 and CDR2 (germline): MGHRA, YSYEKL. J was trimmed by 2 bases and V by 4 bases; bases with no gene match: 9. The CDR3 sequence is 16 residues long. The CDR3 region is CASSPQPSGYTDTQYF. In DNA form, the CDR3 reads TGCGCCAGCAGCCCACAGCCTAGCGGATACACAGATACGCAGTATTTT.

This clone has a handful of counts. The chain has TRBV7-2 and TRBJ1-3; D unresolved. Germline V gene sequence: CDR1 SGHTA, CDR2 FQGNSA. The CDR3 consists of 13 residues. Trimming cost V 5 bases and J 1 base, with 6 bases left between them. The CDR3 DNA sequence: TGTGCCAGCAGCCCCTATTCTGGAAACACCATATATTTT. Amino acids: CASSPYSGNTIYF.

The chain couples TRBV4-1 to TRBJ2-1, with 9 bases identical to TRBD1. From germline, CDR1 is MGHRA and CDR2 YSYEKL. CDR3 length: 16 amino acids. J lost 1 base, V lost 1 base, and 2 bases had no gene match. The CDR3 sequence is CASSQAGTGSYNEQFF. The DNA for the CDR3 is TGCGCCAGCAGCCAAGCCGGGACAGGGTCCTACAATGAGCAGTTCTTC.